One and the same sample provided the 21 T cell receptor beta chains below, sequenced in a study of neoadjuvant anti-PD-1 for oral cavity cancer. Produced via immunoSEQ multiplex PCR; TCRdb's table is partial and in-frame only. Counted here are 9,500 to 15,000 clones, roughly 70% occurring once; the ten biggest clones make up around 6.8%. Source: tumor tissue, taken before nivolumab (anti-PD-1) treatment. The receptors originated from a person aged 35-79 years with oral cavity squamous cell carcinoma. The donor label of this sample is uncertain.

The rearrangement joins TRBV5-1 to TRBJ1-4, with D hard to call. From germline, CDR1 is SGHRS and CDR2 YFSETQ. The CDR3 runs to 14 residues. The V end was cut by 4 bases, the J end by 5 bases, with 12 bases between. Here the CDR3 DNA reads TGCGCCAGCAGCAACCCCGGGGAAAATGAAAAACTGTTTTTT. Its protein is CASSNPGENEKLFF.

By share, this clone counts as medium-sized (0.01 to 0.1%). V is TRBV2 and J is TRBJ1-2; 7 bases are a match to TRBD1. Trimming removed 5 bases from V and 2 bases from J; junction bases left unmatched: 5. CDR1 is SNHLY, CDR2 FYNNEI, per germline. The CDR3 length is 14 residues. The CDR3 DNA reads as TGTGCCAGCAGTCCCAGACAGGGAAACTATGGCTACACCTTC. Its protein is CASSPRQGNYGYTF.

Within the sample, this clone is large. This chain joins TRBV2 and TRBJ2-1; the D is unclear. This CDR3 region has 12 residues. Germline V gene sequence: CDR1 SNHLY, CDR2 FYNNEI. Deletions cut 5 bases from V and 8 bases from J, with 10 bases between. The CDR3: CASSPLRYEQFF. In DNA, the CDR3 is TGTGCCAGCAGTCCCCTACGCTATGAGCAGTTCTTC.

The chain couples TRBV5-4 to TRBJ2-6; D gene ambiguous. Germline V gene sequence: CDR1 SGHNT, CDR2 YYREEE (reference sequence). V lost 0 bases and J 1 base, leaving 8 bases between the germline ends. This CDR3 comprises 16 residues. This CDR3 is CASSLADWSGANVLTF. For the CDR3, the DNA is TGTGCCAGCAGCTTGGCAGACTGGTCTGGGGCCAACGTCCTGACTTTC.

The V gene is TRBV9, the J gene TRBJ2-7; no firm D call. CDR1 SGDLS and CDR2 YYNGEE come from the germline V gene. Deletions cut 0 bases from V and 2 bases from J, with 9 bases between. The CDR3 extends over 14 amino acids. In DNA, the CDR3 is TGTGCCAGCAGCGTAGTGGACGGAGCCTACGAGCAGTACTTC. Amino acid sequence: CASSVVDGAYEQYF.

The count of this clone is one. CDR3 residues: CASSPEGETQYF. DNA of the CDR3: TGTGCCAGCAGCCCGGAAGGGGAGACCCAGTACTTC. The chain uses TRBV7-2 and TRBJ2-5; no clear D. CDR3 length: 12 residues. The germline V gene has CDR1 SGHTA and CDR2 FQGNSA. V dropped 5 bases and J dropped 5 bases, with 9 bases sitting between them.

V gene TRBV6-1 combines with J gene TRBJ1-2; TRBD1 aligns across 7 bases. CDR1 and CDR2 from the germline V gene are MNHNS and SASEGT. J gave up 4 bases and V 11 bases, and 7 bases lay outside the gene matches. The CDR3 is 12 amino acids. Written as DNA, the CDR3 is TGTGCCGGCCGGGACAGCATCTATGGCTACACCTTC. Encoded protein: CAGRDSIYGYTF.

CDR3 bases: TGTGCCAGCAGGGGAGCGGGTCCCCAAGAGACCCAGTACTTC. Protein sequence: CASRGAGPQETQYF. The rearrangement uses TRBV28 and TRBJ2-5; the D gene is possibly TRBD2 (6 bases). CDR3 length: 14 amino acids. Germline V gene data show CDR1 as MDHEN and CDR2 as SYDVKM. V shed 6 bases and J shed 1 base, with 12 bases lying between them.

The chain recombines TRBV20-1 with TRBJ2-7; no definite D call. Trimming removed 6 bases at V and 11 bases at J, with 17 bases between. CDR1 DFQATT and CDR2 SNEGSKA come from the germline V gene (reference sequence). CDR3 length equals 11 residues. CDR3 nucleotides: TGCAGTGCGCCCTTCTCCCATGGGGAGTACTTC. This sequence encodes CSAPFSHGEYF.

This clone has only a few counts. The CDR3 nucleotides read TGTGCCAGCAGGCCTGGAACAGGGTTCGGCCAACTGCCCCAGCATTTT. Translation: CASRPGTGFGQLPQHF. The chain couples TRBV28 to TRBJ1-5, with a tentative D call TRBD1 (6 bases). The CDR3 has 16 amino acids. Germline loops: CDR1 MDHEN, CDR2 SYDVKM. Between the trimmed V and J ends, which lost 6 bases and 9 bases, there was a span of 24 bases.

The chain uses TRBV18 and TRBJ2-6; D uncertain. The CDR3 contains 12 residues. V shed 6 bases and J shed 4 bases, with 4 bases lying between them. Germline-derived CDR1 and CDR2 are KGHSH and LQKENI. In nucleotides, the CDR3 is TGTGCCAGCTCCCTCGGGGCCAACGTCCTGACTTTC. Its protein is CASSLGANVLTF.

This chain joins TRBV27 and TRBJ1-2, with D maybe TRBD1 (6 bases). V was shortened by 5 bases and J by 8 bases, with 21 bases between the two germline ends. The CDR3 is made up of 15 amino acids. Germline V lookup: CDR1 MNHEY, CDR2 SMNVEV (reference sequence). DNA of the CDR3: TGTGCCAGCAGTCCTAAGACAGGCCCGGGGGGGGGCTACACCTTC. Its protein product is CASSPKTGPGGGYTF.

The chain combines TRBV11-2 with TRBJ2-5; TRBD1 agrees at 8 bases. The CDR3 loop spans 14 amino acids. The trim removed 6 bases at V and 2 bases at J, leaving 5 bases unmatched. Looked up from germline, CDR1 is SGHAT and CDR2 is FQNNGV. CDR3 amino acids: CASRPDRAQETQYF. The CDR3 nucleotides read TGTGCCAGCAGACCGGACAGGGCGCAAGAGACCCAGTACTTC.

This clone was picked up a small number of times. J is TRBJ1-1 and V is TRBV7-2; D ambiguous. Germline V gene sequence: CDR1 SGHTA, CDR2 FQGNSA. The CDR3 is 14 amino acids. V was cut by 5 bases and J by 1 base, with 11 bases left in between. The CDR3 spells CASSQILPNTEAFF. CDR3 DNA sequence: TGTGCCAGCAGCCAAATACTACCGAACACTGAAGCTTTCTTT.

V and J are TRBV5-6 and TRBJ2-7, with 10 bases aligning to TRBD2. The CDR3 has 15 residues. Germline V gene sequence: CDR1 SGHDT, CDR2 YYEEEE. V trimming: 4 bases; J trimming: 3 bases; junction bases outside the gene matches: 7. The CDR3 is CASSRSGRELYEQYF. DNA for the CDR3: TGTGCCAGCAGCCGAAGCGGGAGGGAACTCTACGAGCAGTACTTC.

The rearrangement joins TRBV7-3 to TRBJ2-6, with 7 bases that match TRBD1. This CDR3 is built from 15 residues. V lost 5 bases and J lost 2; bases outside the gene matches: 3. Germline V gene sequence: CDR1 SGHTA, CDR2 FQGTGA. CDR3 loop: CASSPDRAGANVLTF. The CDR3 nucleotides read TGTGCCAGCAGCCCCGACAGGGCTGGGGCCAACGTCCTGACTTTC.

The chain carries TRBV11-1 and TRBJ1-3; tentative D call: TRBD1 (5 bases). Trimming cost V 5 bases and J 0 bases, with 8 bases left between them. Germline lookup yields CDR1 SGHAT and CDR2 FQDESV (reference sequence). The CDR3 length is 14 residues. In DNA form, the CDR3 reads TGTGCCAGCAGCCGGACAAGCTCTGGAAACACCATATATTTT. It is translated as CASSRTSSGNTIYF.

The sample holds a few counts of this clone. V is TRBV7-3 and J is TRBJ2-3, with D possibly TRBD1 on 6 matching bases. With 4 bases removed from V and 2 bases from J, the gap between germline ends came to 13 bases. From germline, CDR1 is SGHTA and CDR2 FQGTGA. The CDR3 is 15 amino acids. This CDR3 reads CASSYRMGATDTQYF. The CDR3 DNA reads TGTGCCAGCAGCTACCGAATGGGGGCCACAGATACGCAGTATTTT.

The J gene is TRBJ2-7, the V gene TRBV10-2; weak D call: TRBD2 (5 bases). Trimming stripped 8 bases from V and 4 bases from J, with 15 bases between. The germline gives CDR1 WSHSY, CDR2 SAAADI. The CDR3 consists of 13 residues. CDR3 sequence: CASGRLAWYEQYF. CDR3 bases: TGCGCCAGCGGGCGTTTAGCGTGGTACGAGCAGTACTTC.

The chain joins TRBV7-8 to TRBJ2-3, with D unresolved. The CDR3 is made up of 13 amino acids. V lost 6 bases to trimming and J lost 5 bases, with 12 bases between them. Germline CDR1 reads SGHVS; CDR2 reads FQNEAQ. CDR3 bases: TGTGCCAGCAGTCGTCCGAGCCAAGATACGCAGTATTTT. It encodes CASSRPSQDTQYF.

The chain carries TRBV5-1 and TRBJ2-1; 11 bases match TRBD2. Germline CDR1 reads SGHRS; CDR2 reads YFSETQ. The CDR3 contains 15 residues. With 4 bases clipped from V and 10 bases from J, the junction kept 10 bases outside the gene matches. The CDR3 loop reads CASSRGTSGQGEQFF. The DNA for the CDR3 is TGCGCCAGCAGCCGAGGGACTAGCGGCCAGGGGGAGCAGTTCTTC.